Listed below are T cell receptor beta chains from one sample, sequenced in a study of CD8 T cells in Susac syndrome. In TCRdb, the immunoSEQ multiplex PCR reads were re-called with MiXCR into one record per CDR3 protein. The sample shows 150,000 to 200,000 distinct CDR3 sequences, just under 95% of them seen only once. Sequencing was carried out using CD4+ T cells from PBMCs. These receptors came from a human donor in good health. CDR3s include the opening cysteine and the closing phenylalanine or tryptophan. The D gene is left open where the match is weak. Clone size is stated in some rows and not others, as once, few, many or a class when expanded.

CDR3aa | CDR3nt | d_gene | abundance | j_gene | v_gene
CASSQGIIAGANVLTF | TGTGCCAGCAGCCAAGGGATTATTGCTGGGGCCAACGTCCTGACTTTC | . | . | TRBJ2-6 | TRBV3-1
CASAGTVNTEAFF | TGCGCCAGCGCCGGGACAGTGAACACTGAAGCTTTCTTT | TRBD1 | . | TRBJ1-1 | TRBV5-1
CASSPGTGVGNEQFF | TGTGCCAGCAGTCCCGGGACAGGGGTTGGCAATGAGCAGTTCTTC | TRBD1 | . | TRBJ2-1 | TRBV12-3/TRBV12-4
CASSSPNTIYF | TGTGCCAGCAGCTCTCCAAACACCATATATTTT | . | . | TRBJ1-3 | TRBV7-8
CSARAGTGATEAFF | TGCAGTGCTAGGGCCGGGACAGGGGCTACTGAAGCTTTCTTT | TRBD1 | . | TRBJ1-1 | TRBV20-1
CASSQSGTLKTEAFF | TGCGCCAGCAGTCAATCAGGGACCCTCAAGACTGAAGCTTTCTTT | . | once | TRBJ1-1 | TRBV23-1
CSAPRTSEEETQYF | TGCAGTGCTCCTAGGACTAGCGAAGAAGAGACCCAGTACTTC | TRBD2 | . | TRBJ2-5 | TRBV20-1
CASSLAGSWETQYF | TGTGCCAGCAGCTTAGCAGGGTCGTGGGAGACCCAGTACTTC | . | . | TRBJ2-5 | TRBV7-9
CSAPDRAKGYTF | TGCAGTGCCCCTGACAGGGCGAAAGGCTACACCTTC | TRBD1 | . | TRBJ1-2 | TRBV20-1
CASSLSGGESEQYF | TGTGCCAGCAGTTTAAGTGGGGGGGAAAGCGAGCAGTACTTC | TRBD2 | . | TRBJ2-7 | TRBV12-3/TRBV12-4